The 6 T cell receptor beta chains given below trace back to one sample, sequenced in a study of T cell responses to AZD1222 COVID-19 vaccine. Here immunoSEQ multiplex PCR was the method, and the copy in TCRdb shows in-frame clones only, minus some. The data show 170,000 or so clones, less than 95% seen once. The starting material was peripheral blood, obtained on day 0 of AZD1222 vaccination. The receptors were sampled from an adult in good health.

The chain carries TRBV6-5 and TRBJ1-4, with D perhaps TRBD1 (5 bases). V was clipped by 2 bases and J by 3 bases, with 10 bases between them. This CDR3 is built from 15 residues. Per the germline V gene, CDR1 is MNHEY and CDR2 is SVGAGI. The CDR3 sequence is CASSYGAGPNEKLFF. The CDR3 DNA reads TGTGCCAGCAGTTACGGGGCCGGACCTAATGAAAAACTGTTTTTT.

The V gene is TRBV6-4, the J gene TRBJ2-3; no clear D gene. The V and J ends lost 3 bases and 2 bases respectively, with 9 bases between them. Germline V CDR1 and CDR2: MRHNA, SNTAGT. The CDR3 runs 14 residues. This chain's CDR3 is CASSESELTDTQYF. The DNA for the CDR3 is TGTGCCAGCAGTGAATCGGAGCTCACAGATACGCAGTATTTT.

CDR3: CASSFGTTPNTGELFF. The CDR3 DNA reads as TGTGCCAGCAGCTTCGGGACTACCCCTAACACCGGGGAGCTGTTTTTT. The V and J genes are TRBV9 and TRBJ2-2; 7 bases are a match to TRBD2. V lost 4 bases and J lost 2; bases outside the gene matches: 8. The germline gives CDR1 SGDLS, CDR2 YYNGEE. The CDR3 is 16 amino acids.

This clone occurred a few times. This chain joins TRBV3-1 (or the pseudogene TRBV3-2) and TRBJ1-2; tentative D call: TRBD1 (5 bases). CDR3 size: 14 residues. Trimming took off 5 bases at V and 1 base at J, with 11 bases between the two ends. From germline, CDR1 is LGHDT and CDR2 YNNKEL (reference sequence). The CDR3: CASSSVGGNYGYTF. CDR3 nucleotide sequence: TGTGCCAGCAGCTCAGTTGGGGGTAACTATGGCTACACCTTC.

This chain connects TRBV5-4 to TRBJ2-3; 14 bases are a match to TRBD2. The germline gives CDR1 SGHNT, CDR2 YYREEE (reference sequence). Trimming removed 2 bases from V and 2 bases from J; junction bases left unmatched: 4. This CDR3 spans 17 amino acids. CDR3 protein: CASSFGLAGGPTDTQYF. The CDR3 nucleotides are TGTGCCAGCAGCTTCGGACTAGCGGGGGGACCCACAGATACGCAGTATTTT.

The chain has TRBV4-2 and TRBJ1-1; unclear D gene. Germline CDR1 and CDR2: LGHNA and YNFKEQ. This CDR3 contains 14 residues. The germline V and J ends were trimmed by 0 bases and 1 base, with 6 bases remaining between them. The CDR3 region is CASSQEAQNTEAFF. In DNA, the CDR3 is TGTGCCAGCAGCCAAGAAGCCCAGAACACTGAAGCTTTCTTT.